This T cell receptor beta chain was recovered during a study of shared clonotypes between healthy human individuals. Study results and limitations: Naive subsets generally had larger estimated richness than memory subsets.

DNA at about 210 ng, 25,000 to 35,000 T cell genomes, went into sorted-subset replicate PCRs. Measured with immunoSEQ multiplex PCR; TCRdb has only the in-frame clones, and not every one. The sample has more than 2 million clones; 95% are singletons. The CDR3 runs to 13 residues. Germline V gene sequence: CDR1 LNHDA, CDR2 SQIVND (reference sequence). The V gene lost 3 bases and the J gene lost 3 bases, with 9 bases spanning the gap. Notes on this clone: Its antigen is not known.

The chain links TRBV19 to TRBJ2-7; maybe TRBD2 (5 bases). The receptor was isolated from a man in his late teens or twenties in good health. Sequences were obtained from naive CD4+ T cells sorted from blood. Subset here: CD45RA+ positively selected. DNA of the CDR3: TGTGCCAGTAGTATCGGCAGCGGCTACGAGCAGTACTTC. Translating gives CASSIGSGYEQYF. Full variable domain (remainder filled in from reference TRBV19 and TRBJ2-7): DGGITQSPKYLFRKEGQNVTLSCEQNLNHDAMYWYRQDPGQGLRLIYYSQIVNDFQKGDIAEGYSVSREKKESFPLTVTSAQKNPTAFYLCASSIGSGYEQYFGPGTRLTVT.